The clone carrying this T cell receptor (beta chain) is a singleton in its sample. The sample belongs to a study of blood T cell repertoires in COVID-19. In the study overall: Collection of acute and convalescent COVID-19 samples took place in the United States, Italy and Spain.

The age range of participants was about 18 to 100 years, with residence in roughly 25 US areas. The recovered donors of Cohort 3 showed two negative PCRs, clearance, or symptom resolution. TCRdb's copy holds only in-frame clones and misses some; the assay was immunoSEQ multiplex PCR. The data show about 250,000 clones, 85% to 90% seen once. This TCR derives from a man aged 18 to 30 who had recovered from COVID-19. The sequenced material came from PBMCs or T cells enriched from blood (not recorded which).

This CDR3 reads CSVDTGTGREKLFF. As DNA, the CDR3 is TGCAGCGTAGATACCGGGACAGGGCGGGAAAAACTGTTTTTT. This sequence joins TRBV29-1 and TRBJ1-4, with 9 nucleotides matching TRBD1. This CDR3 comprises 14 residues. Germline V gives CDR1 SQVTM, CDR2 ANQGSEA. J was trimmed by 8 bases and V by 6 bases; bases with no gene match: 10.